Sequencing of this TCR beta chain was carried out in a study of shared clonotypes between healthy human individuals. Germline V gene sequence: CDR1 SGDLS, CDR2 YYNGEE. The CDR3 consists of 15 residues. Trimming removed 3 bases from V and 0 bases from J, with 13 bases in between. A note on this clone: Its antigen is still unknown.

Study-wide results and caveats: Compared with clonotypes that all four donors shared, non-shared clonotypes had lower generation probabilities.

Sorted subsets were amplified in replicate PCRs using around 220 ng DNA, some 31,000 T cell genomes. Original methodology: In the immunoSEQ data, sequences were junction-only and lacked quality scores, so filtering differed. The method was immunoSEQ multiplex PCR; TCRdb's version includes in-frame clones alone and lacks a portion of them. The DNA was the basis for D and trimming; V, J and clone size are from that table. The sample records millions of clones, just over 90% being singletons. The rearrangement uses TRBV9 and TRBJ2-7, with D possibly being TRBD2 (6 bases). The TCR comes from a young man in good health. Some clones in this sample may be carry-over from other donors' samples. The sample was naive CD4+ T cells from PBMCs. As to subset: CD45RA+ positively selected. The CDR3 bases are TGTGCCAGCAGCGATGAGCGGGTCCTCTCCTACGAGCAGTACTTC. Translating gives CASSDERVLSYEQYF.